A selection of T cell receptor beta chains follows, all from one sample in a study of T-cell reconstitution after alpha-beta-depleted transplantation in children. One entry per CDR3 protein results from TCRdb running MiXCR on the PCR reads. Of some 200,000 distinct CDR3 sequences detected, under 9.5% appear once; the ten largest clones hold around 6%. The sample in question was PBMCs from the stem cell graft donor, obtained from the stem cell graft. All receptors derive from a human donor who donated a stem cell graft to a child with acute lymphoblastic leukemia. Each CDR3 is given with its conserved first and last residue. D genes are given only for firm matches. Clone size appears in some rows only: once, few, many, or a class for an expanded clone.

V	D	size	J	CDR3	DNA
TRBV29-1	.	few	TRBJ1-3	CSVASDRGNTIYF	TGCAGCGTTGCGTCAGACCGCGGAAACACCATATATTTT
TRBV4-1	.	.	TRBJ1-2	CASSPVVRRRDLYGYTF	TGCGCCAGCAGCCCCGTAGTAAGGAGACGGGACCTCTATGGCTACACCTTC
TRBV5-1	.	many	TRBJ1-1	CASSLATRQARDTEAFF	TGCGCCAGCAGCTTGGCGACCAGACAGGCCAGGGACACTGAAGCTTTCTTT
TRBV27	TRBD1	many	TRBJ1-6	CASRTGVPNSPLHF	TGTGCCAGCAGGACAGGGGTTCCTAATTCACCCCTCCACTTT
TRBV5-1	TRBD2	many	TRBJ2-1	CASRSPGLAGFEQFF	TGCGCCAGCAGGTCTCCGGGACTAGCGGGGTTTGAGCAGTTCTTC
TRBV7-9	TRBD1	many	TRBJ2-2	CASSPGGEGTGELFF	TGTGCCAGCAGCCCAGGGGGCGAGGGCACCGGGGAGCTGTTTTTT
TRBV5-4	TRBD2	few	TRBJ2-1	CASSQSSGGRYNEQFF	TGTGCCAGCAGCCAAAGCAGCGGGGGAAGGTACAATGAGCAGTTCTTC
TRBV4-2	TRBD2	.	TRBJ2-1	CASSQDNGGAGEQFF	TGTGCCAGCAGCCAAGATAACGGGGGGGCCGGTGAGCAGTTCTTC
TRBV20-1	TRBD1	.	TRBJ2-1	CSARDGDRGNEQFF	TGCAGTGCTAGAGATGGGGACAGGGGGAATGAGCAGTTCTTC
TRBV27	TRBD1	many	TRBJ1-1	CASSRRQGAGNTEAFF	TGTGCCAGCAGTAGAAGACAGGGGGCCGGTAACACTGAAGCTTTCTTT
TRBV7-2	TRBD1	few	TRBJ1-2	CASSWGAGGNSDGYTF	TGTGCCAGCAGCTGGGGGGCAGGGGGCAACTCCGATGGCTACACCTTC
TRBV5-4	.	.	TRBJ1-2	CASSLGQGPGNYGYTF	TGTGCCAGCAGCTTGGGGCAGGGCCCTGGTAACTATGGCTACACCTTC
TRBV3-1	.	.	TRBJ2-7	CASSQDRQYEQYF	TGTGCCAGCAGCCAAGATCGGCAATACGAGCAGTACTTC
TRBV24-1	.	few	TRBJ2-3	CATSVGKSGTDTQYF	TGTGCCACCAGTGTGGGCAAATCGGGCACAGATACGCAGTATTTT
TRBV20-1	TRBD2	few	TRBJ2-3	CSARSPGGGTKDTQYF	TGCAGTGCTAGATCCCCCGGGGGGGGGACCAAAGATACGCAGTATTTT
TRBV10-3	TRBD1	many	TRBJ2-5	CAISDSRQGQETQYF	TGTGCCATCAGTGATAGCCGACAGGGCCAAGAGACCCAGTACTTC
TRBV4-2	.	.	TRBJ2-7	CARGLGRIGEQYF	TGTGCCAGGGGCTTGGGGAGAATCGGCGAGCAGTACTTC
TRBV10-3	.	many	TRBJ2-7	CAIMVPGREQYF	TGTGCCATCATGGTCCCGGGCCGCGAGCAGTACTTC
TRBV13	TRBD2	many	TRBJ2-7	CASSSGLAGSYEQYF	TGTGCCAGCAGCTCGGGACTAGCGGGATCCTACGAGCAGTACTTC
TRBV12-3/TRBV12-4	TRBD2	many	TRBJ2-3	CASRPLAGGATQYF	TGTGCCAGCAGGCCACTAGCGGGGGGTGCTACGCAGTATTTT
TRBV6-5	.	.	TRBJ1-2	CASMGQNYGYTF	TGTGCCAGCATGGGACAAAACTATGGCTACACCTTC
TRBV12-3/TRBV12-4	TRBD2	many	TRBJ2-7	CASSPGLAVPEQYF	TGTGCCAGCAGCCCGGGACTAGCGGTCCCCGAGCAGTACTTC
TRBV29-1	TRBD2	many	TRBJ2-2	CSVGIAGDTGELFF	TGCAGCGTCGGCATAGCGGGGGACACCGGGGAGCTGTTTTTT
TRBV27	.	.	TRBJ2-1	CASSLDPAIYNEQFF	TGTGCCAGCAGTTTAGACCCAGCCATCTACAATGAGCAGTTCTTC
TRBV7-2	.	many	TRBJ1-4	CASSRRSGDEKLFF	TGTGCCAGCAGCCGGCGGTCAGGGGATGAAAAACTGTTTTTT
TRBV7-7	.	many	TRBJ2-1	CASSLGGQFNEQFF	TGTGCCAGCAGCTTAGGTGGGCAGTTCAATGAGCAGTTCTTC
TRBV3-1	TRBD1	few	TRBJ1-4	CASSPGTGVYGNEKLFF	TGTGCCAGCAGCCCCGGGACAGGGGTCTACGGTAATGAAAAACTGTTTTTT
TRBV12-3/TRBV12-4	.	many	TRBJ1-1	CASSWQSEAFF	TGTGCCAGCAGTTGGCAATCTGAAGCTTTCTTT
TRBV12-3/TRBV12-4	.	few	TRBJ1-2	CASRVQENYGYTF	TGTGCCAGCAGAGTCCAAGAGAACTATGGCTACACCTTC
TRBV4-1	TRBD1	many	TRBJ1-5	CASRDTGQGEVKGQPQHF	TGCGCCAGCAGGGACACGGGACAGGGCGAGGTAAAGGGTCAGCCCCAGCATTTT
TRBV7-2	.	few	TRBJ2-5	CASIASRQGGGETQYF	TGTGCCAGCATCGCATCCCGGCAGGGAGGGGGAGAGACCCAGTACTTC
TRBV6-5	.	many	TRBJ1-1	CASSRLGGEAFF	TGTGCCAGCAGCCGCTTGGGGGGTGAAGCTTTCTTT
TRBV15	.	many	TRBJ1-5	CATSRDRLENSNQPQHF	TGTGCCACCAGCAGAGATCGATTGGAGAATAGCAATCAGCCCCAGCATTTT
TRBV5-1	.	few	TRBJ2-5	CASGNFQETQYF	TGCGCCAGCGGAAACTTCCAAGAGACCCAGTACTTC
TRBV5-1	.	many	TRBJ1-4	CASRRQVGTNEKLFF	TGCGCCAGCAGACGTCAGGTTGGAACTAATGAAAAACTGTTTTTT
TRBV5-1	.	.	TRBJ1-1	CASSLGRTANTEAFF	TGCGCCAGCAGCTTGGGCCGGACAGCGAACACTGAAGCTTTCTTT
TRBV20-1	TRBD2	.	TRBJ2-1	CSARSRMGRGGDEQFF	TGCAGTGCTAGGTCGAGGATGGGGAGGGGAGGAGATGAGCAGTTCTTC
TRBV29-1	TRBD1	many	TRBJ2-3	CSVEDRQGADTQYF	TGCAGCGTTGAAGATAGGCAGGGGGCAGATACGCAGTATTTT
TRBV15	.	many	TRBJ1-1	CATSRDLTEAFF	TGTGCCACCAGCAGAGATCTGACTGAAGCTTTCTTT
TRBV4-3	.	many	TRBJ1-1	CASSRTRDLAEAFF	TGCGCCAGCAGCCGTACCAGGGACTTGGCTGAAGCTTTCTTT
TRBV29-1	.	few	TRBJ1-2	CSVVGLGYTF	TGCAGCGTTGTGGGTTTGGGCTACACCTTC
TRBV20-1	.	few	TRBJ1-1	CSARDLGGIGVEAFF	TGCAGTGCTAGAGATCTTGGTGGGATAGGTGTGGAAGCTTTCTTT
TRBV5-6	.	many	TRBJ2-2	CASSFRGGTGELFF	TGTGCCAGCAGCTTTCGGGGCGGCACCGGGGAGCTGTTTTTT
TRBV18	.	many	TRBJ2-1	CASSPPGRSSYNEQFF	TGTGCCAGCTCACCACCGGGTCGAAGCTCCTACAATGAGCAGTTCTTC
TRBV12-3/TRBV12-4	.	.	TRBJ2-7	CASRRAGTYEQYF	TGTGCCAGCAGGAGGGCAGGAACCTACGAGCAGTACTTC
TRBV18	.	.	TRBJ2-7	CASSGPPYEQYF	TGTGCCAGCTCCGGACCCCCCTACGAGCAGTACTTC
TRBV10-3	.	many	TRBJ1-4	CAISDRREKLFF	TGTGCCATCAGTGATCGGCGCGAAAAACTGTTTTTT
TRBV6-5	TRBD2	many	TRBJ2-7	CASSSTLGLAGTYEQYF	TGTGCCAGCAGTTCCACCCTGGGACTAGCGGGTACCTACGAGCAGTACTTC
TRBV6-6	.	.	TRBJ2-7	CASSYWGPDEQYF	TGTGCCAGCAGTTACTGGGGGCCGGACGAGCAGTACTTC
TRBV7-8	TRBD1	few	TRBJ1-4	CASSLAARGNEKLFF	TGTGCCAGCAGCTTAGCGGCCAGGGGGAATGAAAAACTGTTTTTT
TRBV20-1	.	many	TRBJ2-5	CSARVILQETQYF	TGCAGTGCTAGGGTTATCCTCCAAGAGACCCAGTACTTC
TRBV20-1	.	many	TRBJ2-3	CSAHSDKDTQYF	TGCAGTGCTCACAGCGATAAAGATACGCAGTATTTT
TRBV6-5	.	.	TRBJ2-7	CASSYAGTSYEQYF	TGTGCCAGCAGTTACGCTGGCACCTCCTACGAGCAGTACTTC
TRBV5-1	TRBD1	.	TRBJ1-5	CASSFDGTGGSQPQHF	TGCGCCAGCAGCTTTGACGGGACAGGGGGCAGTCAGCCCCAGCATTTT
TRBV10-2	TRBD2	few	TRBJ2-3	CASRRTSGGADTQYF	TGCGCCAGCAGACGGACTAGCGGGGGGGCAGATACGCAGTATTTT
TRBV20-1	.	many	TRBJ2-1	CSARGEAHSYNEQFF	TGCAGTGCTAGAGGAGAGGCACACTCCTACAATGAGCAGTTCTTC
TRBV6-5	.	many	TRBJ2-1	CASSSTVGSYNEQFF	TGTGCCAGCAGTTCCACCGTGGGGTCATACAATGAGCAGTTCTTC